This T cell receptor beta chain was profiled in a study of T cells in localized non-small cell lung cancer. Study-level points and caveats: Only one tumor region went through sequencing, so heterogeneity may still be there. A denser population of T cells in blood accompanied longer overall survival. Among the tissues sampled, uninvolved adjacent lung had the highest T cell clonality, above tumor. Adjacent lung held a median 57 of the top 100 tumor clones.

Clones were read by immunoSEQ multiplex PCR, and TCRdb kept only the in-frame ones, dropping some. The sample shows about 8,800 clones, roughly 91% of them seen only once. As regards this clone: Its antigen is not identified.

The CDR3 has 14 amino acids. From germline, CDR1 is SGHVS and CDR2 FNYEAQ. V lost 5 bases to trimming and J lost 4 bases; unmatched junction nucleotides: 4. Sequences were derived from peripheral blood, sampled before any cancer treatment. The gene calls are TRBV7-6 and TRBJ2-2, with 7 bases that match TRBD1. The TCR was taken from a male donor aged 60 or over with stage III squamous cell lung carcinoma. CDR3 sequence (DNA): TGTGCCAGCAGCCGACAGGGCGGCACCGGGGAGCTGTTTTTT. It yields the protein CASSRQGGTGELFF.